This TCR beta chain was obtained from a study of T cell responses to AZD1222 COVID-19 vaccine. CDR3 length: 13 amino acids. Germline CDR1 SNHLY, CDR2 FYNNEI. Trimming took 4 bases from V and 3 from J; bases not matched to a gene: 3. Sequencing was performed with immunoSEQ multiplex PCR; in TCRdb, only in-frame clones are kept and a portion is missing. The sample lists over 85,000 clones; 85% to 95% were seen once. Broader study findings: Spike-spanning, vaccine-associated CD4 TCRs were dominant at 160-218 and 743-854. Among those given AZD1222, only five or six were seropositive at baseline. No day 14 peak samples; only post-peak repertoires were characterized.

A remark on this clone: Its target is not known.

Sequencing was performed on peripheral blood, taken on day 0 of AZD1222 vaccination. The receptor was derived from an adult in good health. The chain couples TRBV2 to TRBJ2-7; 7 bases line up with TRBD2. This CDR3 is CASSASGNYEQYF. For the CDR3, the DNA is TGTGCCAGCAGTGCTAGCGGCAACTACGAGCAGTACTTC.